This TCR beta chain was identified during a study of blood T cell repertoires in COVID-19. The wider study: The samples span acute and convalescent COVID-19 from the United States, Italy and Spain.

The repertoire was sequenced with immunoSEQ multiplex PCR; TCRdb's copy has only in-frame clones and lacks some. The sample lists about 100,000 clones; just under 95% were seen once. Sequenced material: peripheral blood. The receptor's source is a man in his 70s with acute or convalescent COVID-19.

The CDR3 DNA sequence: TGCGCCAGCACCGAAGGGACAGCCTACAATGAGCAGTTCTTC. This gives the protein CASTEGTAYNEQFF. V gene TRBV10-2 combines with J gene TRBJ2-1, with 7 bases that match TRBD1. Germline values: CDR1 WSHSY, CDR2 SAAADI. V lost 7 bases, J lost 2 bases, and 5 bases stayed unmatched. This CDR3 has 14 residues.